This T cell receptor beta chain was recovered during a study of CD8 T cells in ankylosing spondylitis. Overall study findings and caveats: Matched ankylosing spondylitis synovial fluid reportedly contained a significantly enriched population of disease-linked clones.

This clonotype was counted only a few times. What it binds is unknown. TCRdb processed the 5' RACE reads anew with MiXCR; each CDR3 protein has one entry. The table lists roughly 160,000 distinct CDR3 sequences, 9.5% to 13% of them singletons. Sequencing was performed on blood, either unsorted or a sorted T cell fraction (not recorded which). The source is a male donor with ankylosing spondylitis or in good health (not recorded which).

Here the CDR3 DNA reads TGTGCCAGCAGCAGGGACGGACGAACCGGGGAGCTGTTTTTT. Protein product: CASSRDGRTGELFF. The genes are TRBV7-9 and TRBJ2-2; D could derive from TRBD1 or TRBD2 (5 bases each). The CDR3 runs 14 residues. V was shortened by 5 bases and J by 5 bases, with 12 bases between the two germline ends. CDR1 and CDR2 from the germline V gene are SEHNR and FQNEAQ (reference sequence).